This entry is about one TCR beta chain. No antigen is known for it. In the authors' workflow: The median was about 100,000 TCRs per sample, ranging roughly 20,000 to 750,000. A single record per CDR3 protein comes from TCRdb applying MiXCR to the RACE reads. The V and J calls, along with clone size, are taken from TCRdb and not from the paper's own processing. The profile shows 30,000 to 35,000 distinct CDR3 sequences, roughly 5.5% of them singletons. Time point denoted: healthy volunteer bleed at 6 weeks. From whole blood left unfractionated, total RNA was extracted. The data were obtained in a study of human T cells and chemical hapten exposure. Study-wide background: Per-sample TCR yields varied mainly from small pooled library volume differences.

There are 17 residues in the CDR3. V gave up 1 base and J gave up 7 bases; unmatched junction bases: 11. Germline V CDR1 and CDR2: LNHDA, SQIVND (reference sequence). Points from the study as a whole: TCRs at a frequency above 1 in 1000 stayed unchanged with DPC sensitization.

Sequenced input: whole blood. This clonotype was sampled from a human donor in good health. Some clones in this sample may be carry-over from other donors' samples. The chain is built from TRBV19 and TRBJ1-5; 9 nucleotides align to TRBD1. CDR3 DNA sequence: TGTGCCAGTAGTATAGCCCTCGGGACAGGGTTACAACAGCCCCAGCATTTT. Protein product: CASSIALGTGLQQPQHF.